This entry is about one T cell receptor (beta chain). Primers included in the PCR were 60 Vbeta and 13 Jbeta primers. Measured with immunoSEQ multiplex PCR; TCRdb has only the in-frame clones, and not every one. Of 150,000 to 200,000 clones in the sample, about 80% were seen once. The CDR3 runs 17 residues. These data belong to a study of cytomegalovirus exposure and HLA in healthy donors. This chain links TRBV21-1 with TRBJ1-6; the D call of TRBD1 is as the table states it, not checked on the DNA. TRBV21-1 is deemed a pseudogene. Input material: PBMCs. This TCR was sampled from a woman aged 18-29 years in good health and CMV-seropositive. The CDR3 coding sequence is TGTGCCAGCAGCAGAGGAGCGGACAGCTCCTATAATTCACCCCTCCACTTT. It codes for CASSRGADSSYNSPLHF.